What follows are 13 T cell receptor beta chains derived from one specimen sequenced in a study of T-cell reconstitution after alpha-beta-depleted transplantation in children. Unique molecular identifiers were incorporated when the TCRbeta library was constructed. From the PCR reads, TCRdb called clonotypes with MiXCR, one entry per CDR3 protein. The repertoire holds about 240,000 distinct CDR3 sequences, more than 10% seen once, with 2% to 3% in the top ten. The sample here was PBMCs from the stem cell graft donor, taken from the stem cell graft. The origin of the receptors is a human donor who donated a stem cell graft to a child with acute lymphoblastic leukemia.

This clonotype was counted at least ten times. The V gene is TRBV7-9, the J gene TRBJ2-3; D is uncertain. The CDR3 is made up of 11 amino acids. V lost 5 bases to trimming and J lost 6 bases, with 6 bases between them. Germline V gives CDR1 SEHNR, CDR2 FQNEAQ (reference sequence). CDR3 sequence (DNA): TGTGCCAGCAGCCCTAAGGATACGCAGTATTTT. It is translated as CASSPKDTQYF.

V and J are TRBV5-1 and TRBJ2-7; D is perhaps TRBD1 or TRBD2 (5 bases each). CDR3 length: 12 amino acids. Germline lookup yields CDR1 SGHRS and CDR2 YFSETQ. Trimming cost V 3 bases and J 5 bases, with 9 bases left between them. The CDR3 region has the DNA TGCGCCAGCAGCTGGGACCTAAACGAGCAGTACTTC. Its translation: CASSWDLNEQYF.

This clonotype was counted at least ten times. V usage is TRBV28 and J usage is TRBJ2-3; 9 bases line up with TRBD2. In germline, CDR1 is MDHEN, CDR2 SYDVKM. The CDR3 runs to 15 residues. V was pared by 6 bases and J by 4 bases, with 8 bases of the junction left unmatched. The CDR3 region is CASSFSLAGPDTQYF. The CDR3 nucleotides are TGTGCCAGCAGCTTCTCCCTAGCGGGACCAGATACGCAGTATTTT.

DNA for the CDR3: TGTGCCATCAGTGAGAAGTATAACAATGAGCAGTTCTTC. Encoded protein: CAISEKYNNEQFF. The chain uses TRBV10-3 and TRBJ2-1; D not certain. V was shortened by 2 bases and J by 5 bases, with 7 bases between the two germline ends. This CDR3 has 13 amino acids. Germline assignment: CDR1 ENHRY and CDR2 SYGVKD.

In this sample, this clonotype turned up a few times. The gene calls are TRBV4-3 and TRBJ2-2; D is unresolved. Germline V gene data show CDR1 as LGHNA and CDR2 as YSLEER. Between the trimmed V and J ends, which lost 4 bases and 5 bases, there was a span of 11 bases. The CDR3 length is 14 residues. CDR3 in amino acids: CASSPLGLTGELFF. Here the CDR3 DNA reads TGCGCCAGCAGCCCCCTAGGTTTGACCGGGGAGCTGTTTTTT.

This clonotype appeared many times. V gene TRBV9 combines with J gene TRBJ2-3; no clear D gene. V lost 0 bases, J lost 1 base, and 6 bases lay in between. The CDR3 is made up of 14 amino acids. The V gene's germline CDR1 is SGDLS and CDR2 YYNGEE. CDR3 in DNA: TGTGCCAGCAGCGTAGACGGAGGCACAGATACGCAGTATTTT. This sequence encodes CASSVDGGTDTQYF.

This clonotype has a single count. This sequence may be a read error, since a much larger clone differs from it by one base. The chain combines TRBV5-1 with TRBJ2-6, with 7 bases aligning to TRBD1. The CDR3 has 15 residues. Germline CDR1 is SGHRS and CDR2 is YFSETQ. The CDR3 here is CTSSPTGTGANVLTF. The CDR3 coding sequence is TGCACCAGCAGCCCGACAGGGACTGGGGCCAACGTCCTGACTTTC.

This clonotype showed up many times. The chain couples TRBV14 to TRBJ2-1, with D perhaps TRBD2 (5 bases). Trimming pared 4 bases from V and 5 bases from J, leaving 15 bases between. Germline V lookup: CDR1 SGHDN, CDR2 FVKESK. The CDR3 has 15 amino acids. The CDR3 protein is CASSRIIGSDNEQFF. In DNA form, the CDR3 reads TGTGCCAGCAGCCGAATTATTGGGAGCGACAATGAGCAGTTCTTC.

Worth noting for this clonotype: The junction does not match germline at one end; this may be a read error. This rearrangement joins TRBV4-1 to TRBJ1-1, with 7 bases identical to TRBD1. CDR1 and CDR2 (germline): MGHRA, YSYEKL. The CDR3 is 16 residues long. The CDR3 nucleotides are TGCGCCAGCAGCTCACCACAGGGGCGAGGTGGCACTGCAGCTTTCTTT. Translating it yields CASSSPQGRGGTAAFF.

This clonotype was recorded at least ten times. The CDR3: CASSLGRAGANVLTF. The CDR3 DNA sequence: TGCGCCAGCAGCTTGGGAAGGGCTGGGGCCAACGTCCTGACTTTC. V gene TRBV5-1 combines with J gene TRBJ2-6; D remains unclear. CDR1 and CDR2 from the germline V gene are SGHRS and YFSETQ. V was pared by 0 bases and J by 2 bases, with 6 bases between. The CDR3 has 15 amino acids.

This clonotype was counted many times. The V call is TRBV5-6, the J call TRBJ1-1, with TRBD1 matching over 7 bases. The length of the CDR3 is 13 residues. With V trimmed by 4 bases and J by 10 bases, 10 bases remained unmatched. Germline CDR1 is SGHDT and CDR2 is YYEEEE. CDR3 bases: TGTGCCAGCAGCCTGAACTACAGGGGAGCAGCTTTCTTT. Protein product: CASSLNYRGAAFF.

This clonotype was recorded at least ten times. The CDR3 loop is CAISEATGFYDQPQHF. The CDR3 DNA is TGTGCCATCAGTGAAGCGACAGGGTTTTATGATCAGCCCCAGCATTTT. The chain recombines TRBV10-3 with TRBJ1-5, with 7 bases aligning to TRBD1. The CDR3 runs 16 residues. The J segment lost 5 bases and the V segment lost 3 bases, leaving 10 bases of the junction unmatched. Germline values: CDR1 ENHRY, CDR2 SYGVKD.

The table lists this clonotype with many counts. The rearrangement joins TRBV11-2 to TRBJ2-7; TRBD2 might be the D (6 bases). Germline V gene sequence: CDR1 SGHAT, CDR2 FQNNGV. V was trimmed by 2 bases and J by 3 bases, leaving 26 bases between them. CDR3 length: 19 residues. The CDR3 DNA sequence: TGTGCCAGCAGCTTAAGACTAGTAGACATCGTTGGGCCCGACTACGAGCAGTACTTC. Residues: CASSLRLVDIVGPDYEQYF.